This TCR beta chain derives from a study of low-dose radiotherapy and immunotherapy resistance in tumors. In the study overall: Cohort 1 was given 0.5 Gy per fraction every 2 weeks, for 6.5 Gy total. At a dose of 200 mg/m2, intravenous cyclophosphamide was given every two weeks, one day before radiation and immunotherapy.

TRAV- and TRBV-specific primers were used for first-strand cDNA, which covered alpha and beta chains. A roughly 19-cycle PCR with a constant-region primer and V-primer adapter amplified TCRs. mRNA, after isolation, was amplified by in vitro transcription. One entry per CDR3 protein, called by TCRdb with MiXCR from the reads. The profile covers tens of thousands of distinct CDR3 sequences, with less than 25% appearing a single time and 8% to 10% taken by the ten largest. Germline CDR1 reads SQVTM; CDR2 reads ANQGSEA. This CDR3 region has 11 residues. V lost 4 bases and J lost 7, with 10 bases in between. Time point noted: after trial treatment. The treatment was: LDRT plus nivolumab, ipilimumab, low-dose cyclophosphamide and aspirin (RACIN trial). Low-dose radiotherapy, low-dose cyclophosphamide, aspirin, ipilimumab and nivolumab were all given to the donors. This clonotype is deemed medium-sized.

The TCR sequence derives from a female donor with ovarian cancer. Sequencing was performed on PBMCs, taken after low-dose radiotherapy plus immunotherapy. This sequence joins TRBV29-1 and TRBJ1-1; D call uncertain. The CDR3 sequence is CSVVLQDEAFF. In DNA, the CDR3 is TGCAGCGTTGTTCTGCAGGATGAAGCTTTCTTT.